The 15 T cell receptor beta chains given below trace back to one sample, sequenced in a study of OX40 agonist ivuxolimab in advanced cancers. The assay was immunoSEQ multiplex PCR, and TCRdb's table has in-frame clones only and misses some. Of 65,000 to 90,000 clones detected, 92% appear once; the ten largest clones hold over 7.5%. The material was CD4+ or CD8+ T cells sorted from blood, obtained in a trial of the OX40 agonist ivuxolimab. All receptors come from an adult with an advanced solid tumor such as melanoma, head and neck, liver or kidney cancer.

The rearrangement uses TRBV29-1 and TRBJ2-7; D is possibly TRBD1 (5 bases). The CDR3 extends over 13 amino acids. In germline, CDR1 is SQVTM, CDR2 ANQGSEA. Trimming removed 0 bases at V and 4 bases at J, with 10 bases between. The CDR3 reads CSVEEGREYEQYF. The CDR3 DNA reads TGCAGCGTTGAAGAGGGCAGGGAATACGAGCAGTACTTC.

This chain uses TRBV19 with TRBJ1-1; D possibly corresponds to TRBD1 (5 bases). The CDR3 covers 14 residues. Germline lookup yields CDR1 LNHDA and CDR2 SQIVND (reference sequence). Between the trimmed V and J ends, which lost 3 bases and 3 bases, there was a span of 11 bases. CDR3 sequence: CASSMGTSHTEAFF. The CDR3 bases are TGTGCCAGTAGTATGGGGACCTCCCACACTGAAGCTTTCTTT.

The V and J genes are TRBV5-6 and TRBJ2-7; a weak D match, TRBD2 (5 bases). This CDR3 is built from 14 residues. V shed 7 bases and J shed 4 bases, with 18 bases lying between them. In germline, CDR1 is SGHDT, CDR2 YYEEEE. The CDR3 reads CASGRGLWAYEQYF. The CDR3 DNA reads as TGTGCCAGCGGCCGAGGGCTGTGGGCTTACGAGCAGTACTTC.

The J gene is TRBJ1-5, the V gene TRBV7-9; TRBD1 matches at 8 bases. V dropped 1 base and J dropped 3; count of bases not matched to a gene: 8. Germline V gene lookup returns CDR1 SEHNR and CDR2 FQNEAQ (reference sequence). The CDR3 has 17 residues. DNA for the CDR3: TGTGCCAGCAGCTTAGGCCGACAGGGGAGGCACAATCAGCCCCAGCATTTT. Its translation: CASSLGRQGRHNQPQHF.

V gene TRBV7-9 combines with J gene TRBJ2-4, with TRBD1 matching over 10 bases. The CDR3 has 16 residues. Germline V CDR1 and CDR2: SEHNR, FQNEAQ (reference sequence). Trimming at V came to 4 bases and at J to 7 bases, leaving 10 bases not matched to a gene. The CDR3 DNA reads TGTGCCAGCAGCTCAGGGACAGGGGTTTTCGGGAACATTCAGTACTTC. Amino acid sequence: CASSSGTGVFGNIQYF.

The chain carries TRBV21-1 and TRBJ1-3. TRBV21-1 is classified as a pseudogene. The CDR3 has 19 residues. The CDR3 DNA sequence: TGTGCCAGCAGCAAGGGGGTACTAGACCCGCAGGTATCTGGAAACACCATATATTTT. It translates to CASSKGVLDPQVSGNTIYF.

The chain is built from TRBV10-2 and TRBJ2-7; maybe TRBD1 (6 bases). This CDR3 is 15 amino acids long. The ends were cut back, 2 bases at V and 3 bases at J, with 14 bases in the middle. The germline CDR1 and CDR2 sequences are WSHSY and SAAADI. This chain's CDR3 is CASSEVGQTVYEQYF. The CDR3 coding sequence is TGCGCCAGCAGTGAGGTGGGACAAACTGTCTACGAGCAGTACTTC.

This clone occurred once. The gene calls are TRBV19 and TRBJ1-5; D gene ambiguous. The germline V gene encodes CDR1 LNHDA and CDR2 SQIVND (reference sequence). Trimming took 5 bases from V and 0 from J, leaving 8 bases between them. The CDR3 spans 14 residues. The CDR3 sequence: CASSYQYSNQPQHF. As DNA, the CDR3 is TGTGCCAGTAGTTATCAGTATAGCAATCAGCCCCAGCATTTT.

The chain recombines TRBV7-3 with TRBJ2-5, with D possibly TRBD2 on 6 matching bases. The CDR3 is 16 amino acids. The germline V and J ends were trimmed by 5 bases and 5 bases, with 21 bases remaining between them. Germline CDR1 is SGHTA and CDR2 is FQGTGA. CDR3 coding DNA: TGTGCCAGCAGCCTACTCGGTGGGGGGACGAAGGAGACCCAGTACTTC. Translated, it gives CASSLLGGGTKETQYF.

The chain employs TRBV7-8 and TRBJ1-1; D unclear. The CDR3 extends over 11 amino acids. Germline CDR1 and CDR2: SGHVS and FQNEAQ. V lost 5 bases to trimming and J lost 3 bases, with 4 bases between them. The CDR3 nucleotides are TGTGCCAGCAGCCCCTACACTGAAGCTTTCTTT. Translation gives CASSPYTEAFF.

The genes are TRBV12-1 and TRBJ2-5; TRBD2 was called by the table and not checked on the DNA. TRBV12-1 is a pseudogene. The CDR3 is 16 amino acids. The CDR3 nucleotides are TGTGCCACCCCCCTCTCGCTGCGAGCCCCCGGGGAGACCCAGTACTTC. Residues: CATPLSLRAPGETQYF.

This chain uses TRBV9 with TRBJ1-5; TRBD1 agrees at 7 bases. Per germline, CDR1 SGDLS and CDR2 YYNGEE. V shed 4 bases, J shed 3 bases, and the junction held 7 bases outside the gene matches. The CDR3 contains 15 residues. The CDR3 is CASSTGTVPNQPQHF. The CDR3 DNA reads as TGTGCCAGCAGCACGGGGACAGTTCCCAATCAGCCCCAGCATTTT.

The genes are TRBV7-8 and TRBJ1-1; 8 bases map to TRBD1. The CDR3 covers 16 residues. CDR1 is SGHVS and CDR2 is FQNEAQ in the germline V gene. Trimming removed 1 base from V and 3 bases from J; junction bases left unmatched: 7. The chain's CDR3 is CASSLVQGVVYTEAFF. CDR3 in DNA: TGTGCCAGCAGCTTAGTACAGGGGGTTGTGTACACTGAAGCTTTCTTT. The variable domain in full, completed from reference TRBV7-8 and TRBJ1-1, reads GAGVSQSPRYKVAKRGQDVALRCDPISGHVSLFWYQQALGQGPEFLTYFQNEAQLDKSGLPSDRFFAERPEGSVSTLKIQRTQQEDSAVYLCASSLVQGVVYTEAFFGQGTRLTVV.

The chain recombines TRBV27 with TRBJ2-7, with 7 bases that match TRBD1. V shed 5 bases, J shed 2 bases, and the junction held 3 bases outside the gene matches. Germline V gene lookup returns CDR1 MNHEY and CDR2 SMNVEV (reference sequence). The CDR3 has 13 residues. The CDR3 sequence is CASSPTGTYEQYF. DNA of the CDR3: TGTGCCAGCAGTCCGACAGGGACCTACGAGCAGTACTTC.

Note on this clone: At one end, the junction sequence differs from germline, possibly due to a read error. The J gene is TRBJ2-3, the V gene TRBV13, with TRBD2 matching 7 bases. There are 15 residues in the CDR3. Germline V gene lookup returns CDR1 PRHDT and CDR2 FYEKMQ (reference sequence). CDR3 amino acids: CASSQESGGTDTQYF. CDR3 coding DNA: TGCGCCAGCAGCCAAGAAAGCGGGGGCACAGATACGCAGTATTTT.